The 6 T cell receptor beta chains in this list originate from one sample, sequenced in a study of control samples from healthy donors and cancer patients. The table came from immunoSEQ multiplex PCR; TCRdb's copy has only in-frame clones and leaves some out. The sample holds around 130,000 clones, more than 70% seen once. Material: blood. Receptors originate from a man aged 50-60 years in good health.

The chain uses TRBV28 and TRBJ2-7; 9 positions match TRBD2. In germline, CDR1 is MDHEN, CDR2 SYDVKM. The trim removed 4 bases at V and 3 bases at J, leaving 10 bases unmatched. The CDR3 has 16 residues. CDR3 sequence (DNA): TGTGCCAGCAGTTCCCGGGGTAGCGGGGGCCTCTACGAGCAGTACTTC. Its translation: CASSSRGSGGLYEQYF.

The V call is TRBV27, the J call TRBJ1-1; 8 bases match TRBD1. Per germline, CDR1 MNHEY and CDR2 SMNVEV (reference sequence). J was trimmed by 1 base and V by 2 bases; bases with no gene match: 6. This CDR3 is built from 16 residues. CDR3 in amino acids: CASSLDRGWSNTEAFF. Here the CDR3 DNA reads TGTGCCAGCAGTTTAGACAGGGGATGGTCGAACACTGAAGCTTTCTTT.

This chain connects TRBV10-1 to TRBJ1-1; D not resolved. The V and J ends lost 7 bases and 1 base respectively, with 4 bases between them. Germline CDR1 reads WNHNN; CDR2 reads SYGVQD (reference sequence). The CDR3 has 11 residues. In DNA, the CDR3 is TGCGCCAGCACGGAGAACACTGAAGCTTTCTTT. It specifies CASTENTEAFF.

The chain carries TRBV28 and TRBJ1-2; D is unresolved. The germline V gene encodes CDR1 MDHEN and CDR2 SYDVKM. This CDR3 is built from 12 residues. V was trimmed by 3 bases and J by 5 bases, leaving 7 bases between them. The CDR3, as DNA: TGTGCCAGCAGTTTCGGGTCTTATGGCTACACCTTC. This gives the protein CASSFGSYGYTF.

The genes are TRBV6-1 and TRBJ2-1; TRBD1 matches 9 bases. Losses at the gene ends were 2 bases for V and 8 bases for J; bases not matched to a gene: 19. The CDR3 totals 19 residues. From germline, CDR1 is MNHNS and CDR2 SASEGT. For the CDR3, the DNA is TGTGCCAGCAGTGAACCGGACAGGGGTCAGTCCACCTACAGGTATGAGCAGTTCTTC. It codes for CASSEPDRGQSTYRYEQFF.

This clone was seen more than once but under ten times. V and J are TRBV5-4 and TRBJ1-2, with 8 bases lining up with TRBD1. The ends lost 4 bases at V and 3 bases at J; junction bases unmatched: 2. Germline V gives CDR1 SGHNT, CDR2 YYREEE (reference sequence). This CDR3 spans 13 amino acids. CDR3 in DNA: TGTGCCAGCAGCAAGACAGGGGACTATGGCTACACCTTC. This sequence encodes CASSKTGDYGYTF.